Listed below are T cell receptor beta chains from one sample, sequenced in a study of blood T cell repertoires in COVID-19. Sequencing was performed with immunoSEQ multiplex PCR; in TCRdb, only in-frame clones are kept and a portion is missing. The sample contains tens of thousands of clones, around 88% of which appear only once. Sequencing was carried out using peripheral blood. These receptors were collected from a man younger than 40 with acute or convalescent COVID-19. Both conserved end residues are part of each CDR3. Fields, in order: J gene, clone size, D gene, V gene, CDR3 DNA, CDR3 protein. A D gene is named only where the DNA matches it firmly. Clone size, where shown, is once, few, many, or a class for clones that have expanded.

j_call: TRBJ2-1; clone_size: NA; d_call: TRBD2; v_call: TRBV6-1; cdr3_nt: TGTGCCAGCAGTGGTAGCGGGAGGCCACTCAACTCCTACAATGAGCAGTTCTTC; cdr3_aa: CASSGSGRPLNSYNEQFF
j_call: TRBJ2-3; clone_size: NA; d_call: NA; v_call: TRBV7-3; cdr3_nt: TGTGCCAGCAGCTTATCCCCTTCCGAGGGTACGCAGTATTTT; cdr3_aa: CASSLSPSEGTQYF
j_call: TRBJ1-5; clone_size: NA; d_call: NA; v_call: TRBV6-6; cdr3_nt: TGTGCCAGCAGTTACTCGAGGAGGGAAGAGCCCCAGCATTTT; cdr3_aa: CASSYSRREEPQHF
j_call: TRBJ1-2; clone_size: once; d_call: NA; v_call: TRBV30; cdr3_nt: TGTGCCTGGAGTGTACAAGTTAACTATGGCTACACCTTC; cdr3_aa: CAWSVQVNYGYTF
j_call: TRBJ2-7; clone_size: NA; d_call: TRBD2; v_call: TRBV2; cdr3_nt: TGTGCCAGCAGGGGACTAGCGGTCTACGAGCAGTACTTC; cdr3_aa: CASRGLAVYEQYF
j_call: TRBJ2-7; clone_size: NA; d_call: NA; v_call: TRBV28; cdr3_nt: TGTGCCAGCAGAGCGGAGAGCGGTTCCTACGAGCAGTACTTC; cdr3_aa: CASRAESGSYEQYF
j_call: TRBJ1-4; clone_size: few; d_call: NA; v_call: TRBV2; cdr3_nt: TGTGCCAGCAGTGGTCGGGTGATCGGAGGACTGTTTTTT; cdr3_aa: CASSGRVIGGLFF
j_call: TRBJ1-3; clone_size: NA; d_call: NA; v_call: TRBV24-1; cdr3_nt: TGTGCCACCAGTGATGGCCGGGAACGCTCTGGAAACACCATATATTTT; cdr3_aa: CATSDGRERSGNTIYF
j_call: TRBJ2-7; clone_size: NA; d_call: NA; v_call: TRBV9; cdr3_nt: TGTGCCAGCAGCGAGGGGCCAGGGTTCGAGCAGTACTTC; cdr3_aa: CASSEGPGFEQYF
j_call: TRBJ1-1; clone_size: NA; d_call: TRBD1; v_call: TRBV28; cdr3_nt: TGTGCCAGCAGCCGCCCCCGGACAGGGGTTATGGAAGCTTTCTTT; cdr3_aa: CASSRPRTGVMEAFF
j_call: TRBJ2-2; clone_size: NA; d_call: NA; v_call: TRBV7-2; cdr3_nt: TGTGCCAGCAGCTTCCGTCGTAGCACCGGGGAGCTGTTTTTT; cdr3_aa: CASSFRRSTGELFF
j_call: TRBJ2-3; clone_size: once; d_call: TRBD2; v_call: TRBV11-2; cdr3_nt: TGTGCCAGCAGCTTAATTGCGGGGGGGGCCACAGATACGCAGTATTTT; cdr3_aa: CASSLIAGGATDTQYF
j_call: TRBJ2-5; clone_size: NA; d_call: NA; v_call: TRBV30; cdr3_nt: TGTGCCTGGAGTAGGAGGCAAGAGACCCAGTACTTC; cdr3_aa: CAWSRRQETQYF
j_call: TRBJ2-7; clone_size: once; d_call: TRBD2; v_call: TRBV6-1; cdr3_nt: TGTGCCAGCAGTGAGGGGACTAGCGGGGACGCATACGAGCAGTACTTC; cdr3_aa: CASSEGTSGDAYEQYF
j_call: TRBJ2-1; clone_size: NA; d_call: NA; v_call: TRBV6-6; cdr3_nt: TGTGCCAGCAGTGTAGGGGGGGTCTACAATGAGCAGTTCTTC; cdr3_aa: CASSVGGVYNEQFF
j_call: TRBJ2-5; clone_size: NA; d_call: NA; v_call: TRBV14; cdr3_nt: TGTGCCAGCAGCCAAGAGCAAGTGCGAGACAGCGCGGAGACCCAGTACTTC; cdr3_aa: CASSQEQVRDSAETQYF
j_call: TRBJ2-3; clone_size: NA; d_call: TRBD2; v_call: TRBV13; cdr3_nt: TGTGCCAGCAGTCTCCGGGGGGACGGGAGGGCAGATACGCAGTATTTT; cdr3_aa: CASSLRGDGRADTQYF
j_call: TRBJ2-7; clone_size: NA; d_call: NA; v_call: TRBV6-5; cdr3_nt: TGTGCCAGCGCCGGGAGCGAGCAGTACTTC; cdr3_aa: CASAGSEQYF
j_call: TRBJ1-1; clone_size: once; d_call: NA; v_call: TRBV4-1; cdr3_nt: TGCGCCAGCAGCCAAAATCCGAATAGAGGTTTTACTGAAGCTTTCTTT; cdr3_aa: CASSQNPNRGFTEAFF
j_call: TRBJ1-2; clone_size: NA; d_call: TRBD1; v_call: TRBV27; cdr3_nt: TGTGCCAGCGGGCCCGGGACAGGGAGTACAAACTATGGCTACACCTTC; cdr3_aa: CASGPGTGSTNYGYTF
j_call: TRBJ2-5; clone_size: NA; d_call: TRBD1; v_call: TRBV5-6; cdr3_nt: TGTGCCAGCAGCTCTACTGACAGGGGGGTAGAGACCCAGTACTTC; cdr3_aa: CASSSTDRGVETQYF
j_call: TRBJ2-5; clone_size: NA; d_call: NA; v_call: TRBV30; cdr3_nt: TGTGCCTGGAGGGCACAGGGCAGGGGAGAGACCCAGTACTTC; cdr3_aa: CAWRAQGRGETQYF
j_call: TRBJ2-2; clone_size: NA; d_call: TRBD2; v_call: TRBV3-1/TRBV3-2; cdr3_nt: TGTGCCAGCAGCCCCTGGGGACTATCGAACACCGGGGAGCTGTTTTTT; cdr3_aa: CASSPWGLSNTGELFF
j_call: TRBJ2-5; clone_size: NA; d_call: TRBD1; v_call: TRBV7-2; cdr3_nt: TGTGCCAGCAGCCCAGACAGGGGTTGGGAGACCCAGTACTTC; cdr3_aa: CASSPDRGWETQYF
j_call: TRBJ2-7; clone_size: once; d_call: TRBD1; v_call: TRBV2; cdr3_nt: TGTGCCAGCACCGGAGGGACAGGGACCTACGAGCAGTACTTC; cdr3_aa: CASTGGTGTYEQYF
j_call: TRBJ2-3; clone_size: NA; d_call: TRBD2; v_call: TRBV5-1; cdr3_nt: TGCGCCAGCAGCTCGCAGATTACTAGCGGGAGAGGTGGAAATACGCAGTATTTT; cdr3_aa: CASSSQITSGRGGNTQYF
j_call: TRBJ2-1; clone_size: NA; d_call: NA; v_call: TRBV29-1; cdr3_nt: TGCAGCGTTGACTCTAACAATGAGCAGTTCTTC; cdr3_aa: CSVDSNNEQFF
j_call: TRBJ2-2; clone_size: NA; d_call: TRBD2; v_call: TRBV7-8; cdr3_nt: TGTGCCAGCAGCCCCCTAGCGGACATTGCGAACACCGGGGAGCTGTTTTTT; cdr3_aa: CASSPLADIANTGELFF
j_call: TRBJ2-6; clone_size: NA; d_call: NA; v_call: TRBV4-3; cdr3_nt: TGCGCCAGCAGGAGCCCTGGGGCCAACGTCCTGACTTTC; cdr3_aa: CASRSPGANVLTF
j_call: TRBJ1-1; clone_size: NA; d_call: TRBD1; v_call: TRBV19; cdr3_nt: TGTGCCAGTAAAAACAGACAGGGGTCGAGCACTGAAGCTTTCTTT; cdr3_aa: CASKNRQGSSTEAFF